Listed here are 31 T cell receptor beta chains from one sample, sequenced in a study of blood T cell repertoires in COVID-19. The table came from immunoSEQ multiplex PCR; TCRdb's copy has only in-frame clones and leaves some out. The table shows more than 50,000 clones, with about 91% occurring only once. The sequenced sample was peripheral blood. The receptor source for this set is a man aged 55 to 70 with active COVID-19.

This sequence joins TRBV18 and TRBJ1-4, with D unclear. Trimming took 2 bases from V and 3 from J, leaving 13 bases between them. Germline V gives CDR1 KGHSH, CDR2 LQKENI. The CDR3 has 16 amino acids. The CDR3 DNA sequence: TGTGCCAGCTCACCAGACCAGGTTATATCTAATGAAAAACTGTTTTTT. It is translated as CASSPDQVISNEKLFF.

The rearrangement uses TRBV12-5 and TRBJ2-7; D is unclear. CDR1 LGHNT and CDR2 FRNRAP come from the germline V gene. The V and J ends lost 1 base and 2 bases respectively, with 6 bases between them. This CDR3 has 13 amino acids. The CDR3 region has the DNA TGTGCTAGTGGTTTGGGGGCCCCCTACGAGCAGTACTTC. It is translated as CASGLGAPYEQYF.

The V gene is TRBV28, the J gene TRBJ1-3; D gene ambiguous. The CDR3 is made up of 12 amino acids. Germline CDR1 reads MDHEN; CDR2 reads SYDVKM. Deletions cut 6 bases from V and 5 bases from J, with 8 bases between. CDR3 sequence (DNA): TGTGCCAGCAGCCTACAGAGAAACACCATATATTTT. Encoded protein: CASSLQRNTIYF.

The CDR3 bases are TGCAGCGTTGAGAGACTAGGGCGGGAGGAAGATACGCAGTATTTT. Protein: CSVERLGREEDTQYF. This sequence joins TRBV29-1 and TRBJ2-3; the match to TRBD2 covers 8 bases. Germline V gene lookup returns CDR1 SQVTM and CDR2 ANQGSEA. Unmatched junction bases numbered 10, after V lost 3 bases and J lost 5 bases. The CDR3 is 15 residues long.

V and J are TRBV7-9 and TRBJ2-6; D might be TRBD1 (5 bases). The CDR3 runs 17 residues. The V end lost 1 base, the J end lost 0 bases, and 10 bases lay between the germline ends. The germline V gene has CDR1 SEHNR and CDR2 FQNEAQ (reference sequence). The CDR3 DNA sequence: TGTGCCAGCAGCTTAGGGCAGGGCTTCTCTGGGGCCAACGTCCTGACTTTC. Its translation: CASSLGQGFSGANVLTF.

Here the CDR3 reads CASLARDKNIQYF. The DNA for the CDR3 is TGTGCCAGCCTAGCGAGGGACAAAAACATTCAGTACTTC. The J gene is TRBJ2-4, the V gene TRBV28; perhaps TRBD2 as D (6 bases). Germline CDR1 is MDHEN and CDR2 is SYDVKM. This CDR3 comprises 13 residues. Trimming took off 8 bases at V and 3 bases at J, with 11 bases between the two ends.

The rearrangement links TRBV25-1 to TRBJ2-4; 12 positions agree with TRBD2. Germline V gene sequence: CDR1 MGHDK, CDR2 SYGVNS. The V and J ends lost 4 bases and 1 base, in that order; junction bases with no gene match: 5. The CDR3 totals 17 residues. The CDR3 DNA reads as TGTGCCAGCAGTGCGACTAGCGGGAGCCTGGCCAAAAACATTCAGTACTTC. It yields the protein CASSATSGSLAKNIQYF.

The chain has TRBV19 and TRBJ2-2; TRBD2 matches 8 bases. There are 16 residues in the CDR3. The germline V gene has CDR1 LNHDA and CDR2 SQIVND (reference sequence). V lost 5 bases to trimming and J lost 0 bases; unmatched junction nucleotides: 5. The CDR3 DNA sequence: TGTGCCAGTAGTGGGGGACTAGGCGCGAACACCGGGGAGCTGTTTTTT. Amino acids: CASSGGLGANTGELFF.

The rearrangement joins TRBV5-6 to TRBJ2-1; 9 bases line up with TRBD2. This CDR3 has 16 residues. J lost 3 bases, V lost 0 bases, and 4 bases had no gene match. The V gene's germline CDR1 is SGHDT and CDR2 YYEEEE. The CDR3 is CASSLVGSGSYNEQFF. The CDR3, as DNA: TGTGCCAGCAGCTTGGTAGGTAGCGGGAGCTACAATGAGCAGTTCTTC.

The chain combines TRBV29-1 with TRBJ2-1, with D maybe TRBD2 (6 bases). Trimming left V 6 bases short and J 9 bases short, with 24 bases between. The V gene's germline CDR1 is SQVTM and CDR2 ANQGSEA. The CDR3 is made up of 15 amino acids. The CDR3 coding sequence is TGCAGCGTCAGACTAGGAGGTCTCGTAGGAATTGAGCAGTTCTTC. Its protein is CSVRLGGLVGIEQFF.

The genes are TRBV5-6 and TRBJ2-7; no clear D gene. There are 17 residues in the CDR3. Trimming removed 4 bases at V and 0 bases at J, with 20 bases between. Germline assignment: CDR1 SGHDT and CDR2 YYEEEE. CDR3 region: CASSPLYHPSSSYEQYF. The CDR3, as DNA: TGTGCCAGCAGCCCCCTCTACCACCCTTCGTCCTCCTACGAGCAGTACTTC. Variable domain in full (rest from reference TRBV5-6 and TRBJ2-7): DAGVTQSPTHLIKTRGQQVTLRCSPKSGHDTVSWYQQALGQGPQFIFQYYEEEERQRGNFPDRFSGHQFPNYSSELNVNALLLGDSALYLCASSPLYHPSSSYEQYFGPGTRLTVT.

The chain links TRBV6-5 to TRBJ2-1; 8 bases line up with TRBD2. Germline CDR1 MNHEY, CDR2 SVGAGI. This CDR3 contains 13 residues. V shed 11 bases, J shed 7 bases, and the junction held 10 bases outside the gene matches. In nucleotides, the CDR3 is TGTGCCCTGCTGGCGGGAGGCTGGAATGAGCAGTTCTTC. Residues: CALLAGGWNEQFF.

V gene TRBV6-4 combines with J gene TRBJ2-3; 7 bases are a match to TRBD2. The length of the CDR3 is 12 residues. V dropped 10 bases and J dropped 4; count of bases not matched to a gene: 5. Germline V CDR1 and CDR2: MRHNA, SNTAGT. The CDR3 loop reads CATGRGADTQYF. DNA for the CDR3: TGTGCCACGGGGAGGGGCGCAGATACGCAGTATTTT.

The chain combines TRBV7-2 with TRBJ2-7; TRBD1 is a possible D gene (5 bases). The CDR3 sequence is 12 residues long. The V end was cut by 2 bases, the J end by 3 bases, with 5 bases between. The germline V gene has CDR1 SGHTA and CDR2 FQGNSA. CDR3 nucleotide sequence: TGTGCCAGCAGCTTACAGGGCTACGAGCAGTACTTC. It yields the protein CASSLQGYEQYF.

CDR3 region: CASSQKGDEQYF. The CDR3 DNA follows: TGTGCCAGCAGCCAGAAGGGGGACGAGCAGTACTTC. This rearrangement joins TRBV4-2 to TRBJ2-7, with TRBD1 as a possible D gene (6 bases). The V end was cut by 3 bases, the J end by 5 bases, with 8 bases between. This CDR3 comprises 12 residues. Germline V CDR1 and CDR2: LGHNA, YNFKEQ.

The chain recombines TRBV12-3 or TRBV12-4 with TRBJ2-5; D might be TRBD1 (5 bases). V was clipped by 3 bases and J by 5 bases, with 7 bases between them. The length of the CDR3 is 12 residues. CDR3 sequence (DNA): TGTGCCAGCAGTTTTAGGGGTGAGACCCAGTACTTC. It codes for CASSFRGETQYF.

The chain combines TRBV5-5 with TRBJ2-7, with 8 bases fitting TRBD2. This CDR3 has 14 residues. Trimming cost V 1 base and J 0 bases; bases outside gene matches: 0. CDR1 SGHKS and CDR2 YYEKEE come from the germline V gene (reference sequence). CDR3 region: CASSLSGSSYEQYF. The CDR3, as DNA: TGTGCCAGCAGCTTGAGCGGGAGCTCCTACGAGCAGTACTTC.

The chain employs TRBV25-1 and TRBJ2-7, with 9 bases lining up with TRBD1. CDR1 is MGHDK, CDR2 SYGVNS, per germline. The CDR3 has 15 residues. Trimming at V came to 5 bases and at J to 2 bases, leaving 7 bases not matched to a gene. CDR3 loop: CASSQTGTGTYEQYF. CDR3 nucleotide sequence: TGTGCCAGCAGTCAAACCGGGACAGGGACCTACGAGCAGTACTTC.

To note about this clone: An end of the junction does not agree with germline; a read error may underlie this. The CDR3 here is CASSLMTSGSLRSVF. The CDR3 coding sequence is TGTGCCAGCAGCTTGATGACTAGCGGGAGCTTACGATCTGTTTTT. The rearrangement links TRBV5-4 to TRBJ2-2; 12 bases map to TRBD2. The germline V gene encodes CDR1 SGHNT and CDR2 YYREEE (reference sequence). This CDR3 is 15 amino acids long.

The rearrangement links TRBV5-1 to TRBJ1-6; D is uncertain. V lost 0 bases, J lost 7 bases, and 14 bases lay in between. From germline, CDR1 is SGHRS and CDR2 YFSETQ. This CDR3 is 16 amino acids long. The CDR3 sequence: CASSLDTGMPNSPLHF. For the CDR3, the DNA is TGCGCCAGCAGCTTGGATACGGGGATGCCAAATTCACCCCTCCACTTT.

The V gene is TRBV20-1, the J gene TRBJ2-3; D remains unclear. Germline assignment: CDR1 DFQATT and CDR2 SNEGSKA (reference sequence). Trimming removed 3 bases at V and 1 base at J, with 14 bases between. This CDR3 is 15 amino acids long. The CDR3 sequence: CSASSPQRGTDTQYF. The DNA of the CDR3 is TGCAGTGCTAGTAGCCCTCAACGTGGCACAGATACGCAGTATTTT.

The rearrangement uses TRBV6-5 and TRBJ1-5; 10 bases are a match to TRBD1. Losses at the gene ends were 6 bases for V and 4 bases for J; bases not matched to a gene: 6. The germline V gene has CDR1 MNHEY and CDR2 SVGAGI. This CDR3 has 15 amino acids. The CDR3 loop is CASRRTGGGNQPQHF. In nucleotides, the CDR3 is TGTGCCAGCAGACGGACAGGGGGAGGAAATCAGCCCCAGCATTTT.

The rearrangement joins TRBV2 to TRBJ1-4, with no clear D. V was clipped by 4 bases and J by 4 bases, with 22 bases between them. Germline CDR1 SNHLY, CDR2 FYNNEI. This CDR3 contains 18 residues. The CDR3 reads CASSVGFRQSALNEKLFF. In DNA form, the CDR3 reads TGTGCCAGCAGTGTAGGCTTTAGACAATCTGCCCTTAATGAAAAACTGTTTTTT.

The chain combines TRBV9 with TRBJ2-5; D possibly corresponds to TRBD2 (5 bases). V was clipped by 3 bases and J by 4 bases, with 16 bases between them. The CDR3 loop spans 15 amino acids. CDR1 is SGDLS, CDR2 YYNGEE, per germline. CDR3 bases: TGTGCCAGCAGCGGGACTCCGGGGTTTATAGAGACCCAGTACTTC. Translated: CASSGTPGFIETQYF.

V and J are TRBV14 and TRBJ2-7; a possible D gene is TRBD1 (6 bases). Germline CDR1 and CDR2: SGHDN and FVKESK. The CDR3 covers 15 residues. Trimming removed 6 bases from V and 3 bases from J, with 18 bases in between. CDR3 sequence reads: CASRRTVSPLYEQYF. CDR3 DNA: TGTGCCAGCAGGAGGACAGTGTCGCCCCTCTACGAGCAGTACTTC.

This clone was seen once. The chain is built from TRBV2 and TRBJ1-1; no firm D call. Germline CDR1 and CDR2: SNHLY and FYNNEI. There are 12 residues in the CDR3. V gave up 5 bases and J gave up 3 bases, with 7 bases separating them. CDR3 sequence reads: CASSREDTEAFF. In nucleotides, the CDR3 is TGTGCCAGCAGTAGGGAGGACACTGAAGCTTTCTTT.

The chain combines TRBV4-3 with TRBJ2-7; 7 bases map to TRBD2. The CDR3 has 16 residues. Trimming removed 0 bases from V and 0 bases from J; junction bases left unmatched: 5. Per the germline V gene, CDR1 is LGHNA and CDR2 is YSLEER. The CDR3 region has the DNA TGCGCCAGCAGCCAAGATTATGGCGGGAGCTCCTACGAGCAGTACTTC. This codes for CASSQDYGGSSYEQYF.

The chain recombines TRBV18 with TRBJ2-3; D is perhaps TRBD1 (5 bases). Trimming removed 5 bases from V and 1 base from J, with 13 bases in between. Per the germline V gene, CDR1 is KGHSH and CDR2 is LQKENI. CDR3 length: 15 residues. Written as DNA, the CDR3 is TGTGCCAGCTCAAACAGGCTTGGAGGCACAGATACGCAGTATTTT. The encoded protein is CASSNRLGGTDTQYF. Full variable domain (rest looked up from reference TRBV18 and TRBJ2-3): NAGVMQNPRHLVRRRGQEARLRCSPMKGHSHVYWYRQLPEEGLKFMVYLQKENIIDESGMPKERFSAEFPKEGPSILRIQQVVRGDSAAYFCASSNRLGGTDTQYFGPGTRLTVL.

J is TRBJ2-2 and V is TRBV18; D might be TRBD1 (5 bases). V lost 2 bases, J lost 6 bases, and 13 bases lay in between. CDR3 length: 15 residues. The germline V gene has CDR1 KGHSH and CDR2 LQKENI. The CDR3 bases are TGTGCCAGCTCACCAGGGGCGGCGAATCCCGGGGAGCTGTTTTTT. It specifies CASSPGAANPGELFF.

This sequence joins TRBV7-6 and TRBJ1-1, with D possibly TRBD1 on 5 matching bases. The germline V gene encodes CDR1 SGHVS and CDR2 FNYEAQ. V dropped 5 bases and J dropped 4 bases, with 11 bases sitting between them. This CDR3 contains 13 residues. The CDR3 DNA is TGTGCCAGCAGCCACGGACAAATCACTGAAGCTTTCTTT. Its protein product is CASSHGQITEAFF. The whole variable domain, filled in from reference TRBV7-6 and TRBJ1-1, reads GAGVSQSPRYKVTKRGQDVALRCDPISGHVSLYWYRQALGQGPEFLTYFNYEAQQDKSGLPNDRFSAERPEGSISTLTIQRTEQRDSAMYRCASSHGQITEAFFGQGTRLTVV.

This clone was recorded a few times. V and J are TRBV29-1 and TRBJ1-5; a possible D gene is TRBD1 (6 bases). Trimming removed 7 bases at V and 0 bases at J, with 16 bases between. The CDR3 extends over 15 amino acids. Germline CDR1 reads SQVTM; CDR2 reads ANQGSEA. The CDR3 loop reads CSAADSSYSNQPQHF. Written as DNA, the CDR3 is TGCAGCGCTGCGGACAGCTCGTATAGCAATCAGCCCCAGCATTTT.